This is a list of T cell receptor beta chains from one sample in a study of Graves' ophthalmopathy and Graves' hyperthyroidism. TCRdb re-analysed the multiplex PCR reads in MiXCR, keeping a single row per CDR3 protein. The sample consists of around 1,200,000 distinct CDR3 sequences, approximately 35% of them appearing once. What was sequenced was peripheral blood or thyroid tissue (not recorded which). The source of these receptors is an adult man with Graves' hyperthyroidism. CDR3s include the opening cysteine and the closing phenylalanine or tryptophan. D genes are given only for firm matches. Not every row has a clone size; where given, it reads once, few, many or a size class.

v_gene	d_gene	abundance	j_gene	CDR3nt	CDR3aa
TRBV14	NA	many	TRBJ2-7	TGTGCCAGCAGCCAAGATCTTAAACGGGATGGCACCTACGAGCAGTACTTC	CASSQDLKRDGTYEQYF
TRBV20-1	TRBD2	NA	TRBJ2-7	TGCAGGGCCGACCCCCCCCCGGGACTAGCGCTCTCCTACGAGCAGTACTTC	CRADPPPGLALSYEQYF
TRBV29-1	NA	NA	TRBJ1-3	TGCAGCGTTGATAGAGGGGGGCCCTCTGGAAACACCATATATTTT	CSVDRGGPSGNTIYF
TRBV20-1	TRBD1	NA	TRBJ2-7	TGCAGTGCTAGTAGGGGACAGGGCTACGGCGAGCAGTACTTC	CSASRGQGYGEQYF
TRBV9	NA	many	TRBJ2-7	TGTGCCAGCAGCGTAGCAGCGACGCTGGACTACGAGCAGTACTTC	CASSVAATLDYEQYF
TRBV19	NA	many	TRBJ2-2	TGTGCCAGTAGTATCAGTCCGGCGAACACCGGGGAGCTGTTTTTT	CASSISPANTGELFF
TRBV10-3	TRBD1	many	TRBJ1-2	TGTGCCATCAGTGAGTCACAGGGGAGCGGGATCTATGGCTACACCTTC	CAISESQGSGIYGYTF
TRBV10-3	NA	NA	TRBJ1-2	TGTGCCATCAGTGAGCCCGGGGGCCCTAGAGGCTACACCTTC	CAISEPGGPRGYTF
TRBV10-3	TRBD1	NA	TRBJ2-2	TGTGCCATCAGTGGACAGGGGTTAAACACCGGGGAGCTGTTTTTT	CAISGQGLNTGELFF
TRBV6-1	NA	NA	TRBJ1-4	TGTGCCAGCAGGCCGGTGCGGGGGGATGAAAAACTGTTTTTT	CASRPVRGDEKLFF
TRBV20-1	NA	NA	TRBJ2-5	TGCAGTGCTAGATCCGGGGAGTCGGAGACCCAGTACTTC	CSARSGESETQYF
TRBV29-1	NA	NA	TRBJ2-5	TGCAGCGCCGAGAGGGCAGGACGGGAGACCCAGTACTTC	CSAERAGRETQYF
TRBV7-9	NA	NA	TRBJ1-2	TGTGCCAGCAGCCAAGGGGGACTTAACTATGGCTACACCTTC	CASSQGGLNYGYTF
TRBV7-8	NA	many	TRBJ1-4	TGTGCCAGCAGCTCCTACAGTCCAGGGGATGAAAAACTGTTTTTT	CASSSYSPGDEKLFF
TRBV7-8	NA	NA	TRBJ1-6	TGTGCCAGCAGCCGGAAAGAAATTCCAAATTCACCCCTCCACTTT	CASSRKEIPNSPLHF
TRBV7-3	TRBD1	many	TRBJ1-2	TGTGCCAGCAGTCGTGGACAGGGTGAGGGGGGCTACACCTTC	CASSRGQGEGGYTF
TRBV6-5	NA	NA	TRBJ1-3	TGTGCCAGCAGCCCTATCTTCAGGGTTTCGGCTGGAAACACCATATATTTT	CASSPIFRVSAGNTIYF
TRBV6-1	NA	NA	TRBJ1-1	TGTGCCAGCAGTGACTTGGGATTTGGAGGGGCTGAAGCTTTCTTT	CASSDLGFGGAEAFF
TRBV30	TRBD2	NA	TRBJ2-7	TGTGCCTGGACACCTGGGGGGACTAGCGGGAGACTGCGGTACTTC	CAWTPGGTSGRLRYF
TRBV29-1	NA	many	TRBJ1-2	TGCAGCGTCGACCCCGACAGGCTAGACTATGGCTACACCTTC	CSVDPDRLDYGYTF
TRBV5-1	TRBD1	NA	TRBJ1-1	TGCGCCAGCAGCTTGTGGTTGACAGGGGGCGCGGGAACTGAAGCTTTCTTT	CASSLWLTGGAGTEAFF
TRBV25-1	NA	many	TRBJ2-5	TGTGCCAGCAGTGAAAGGTGGAGGGCTCTGTACCAAGAGACCCAGTACTTC	CASSERWRALYQETQYF
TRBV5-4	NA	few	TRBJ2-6	TGTGCCAGCAGCTCCCCTGGTATCTCTGGGGCCAACGTCCTGACTTTC	CASSSPGISGANVLTF
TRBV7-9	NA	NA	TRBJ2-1	TGTGCCAGCAGCTTAACGGGGCGACTTGGTGGGGCCGGGGCATTCTTC	CASSLTGRLGGAGAFF
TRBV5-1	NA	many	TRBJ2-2	TGCGCCAGCAGCTTGAAGTCAGCGAACACCGGGGAGCTGTTTTTT	CASSLKSANTGELFF
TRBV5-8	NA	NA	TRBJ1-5	TGTGCCAGCAGCTTGGGAACGGGGGGGGCAAATGATCAGCCCCAGCATTTT	CASSLGTGGANDQPQHF
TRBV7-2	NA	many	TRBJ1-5	TGTGCCAGCAGCTTGAACCTGGGTAGCAATCAGCCCCAGCATTTT	CASSLNLGSNQPQHF